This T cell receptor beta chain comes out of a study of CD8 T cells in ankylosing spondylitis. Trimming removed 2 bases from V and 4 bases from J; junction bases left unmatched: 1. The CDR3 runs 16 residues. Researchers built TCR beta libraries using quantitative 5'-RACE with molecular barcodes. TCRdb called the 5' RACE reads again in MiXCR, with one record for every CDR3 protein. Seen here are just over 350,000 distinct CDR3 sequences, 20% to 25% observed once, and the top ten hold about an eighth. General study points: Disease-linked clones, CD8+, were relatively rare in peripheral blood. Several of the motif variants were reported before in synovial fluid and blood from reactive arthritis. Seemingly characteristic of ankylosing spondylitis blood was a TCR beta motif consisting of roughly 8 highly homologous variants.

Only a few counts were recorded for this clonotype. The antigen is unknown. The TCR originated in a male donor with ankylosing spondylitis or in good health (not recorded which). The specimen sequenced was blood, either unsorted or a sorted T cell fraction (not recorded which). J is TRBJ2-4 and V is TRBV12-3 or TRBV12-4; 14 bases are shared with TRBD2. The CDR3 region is CASSLRTSGGKNIQYF. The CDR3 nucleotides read TGTGCCAGCAGTTTACGGACTAGCGGGGGGAAAAACATTCAGTACTTC.